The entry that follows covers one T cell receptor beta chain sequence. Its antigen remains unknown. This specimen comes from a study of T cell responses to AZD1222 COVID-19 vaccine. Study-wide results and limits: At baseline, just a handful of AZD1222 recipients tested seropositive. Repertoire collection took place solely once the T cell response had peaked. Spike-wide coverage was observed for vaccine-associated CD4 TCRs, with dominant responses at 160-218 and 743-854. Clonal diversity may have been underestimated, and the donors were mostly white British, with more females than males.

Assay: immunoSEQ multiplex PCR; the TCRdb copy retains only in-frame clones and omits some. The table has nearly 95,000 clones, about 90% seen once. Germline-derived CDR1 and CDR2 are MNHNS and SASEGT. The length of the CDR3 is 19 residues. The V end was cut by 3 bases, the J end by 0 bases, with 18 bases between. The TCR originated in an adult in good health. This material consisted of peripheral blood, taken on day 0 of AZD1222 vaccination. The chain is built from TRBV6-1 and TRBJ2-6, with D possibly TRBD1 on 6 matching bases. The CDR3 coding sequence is TGTGCCAGCAGTGATCGGAACAGCAGGGGTTACTCTGGGGCCAACGTCCTGACTTTC. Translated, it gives CASSDRNSRGYSGANVLTF.